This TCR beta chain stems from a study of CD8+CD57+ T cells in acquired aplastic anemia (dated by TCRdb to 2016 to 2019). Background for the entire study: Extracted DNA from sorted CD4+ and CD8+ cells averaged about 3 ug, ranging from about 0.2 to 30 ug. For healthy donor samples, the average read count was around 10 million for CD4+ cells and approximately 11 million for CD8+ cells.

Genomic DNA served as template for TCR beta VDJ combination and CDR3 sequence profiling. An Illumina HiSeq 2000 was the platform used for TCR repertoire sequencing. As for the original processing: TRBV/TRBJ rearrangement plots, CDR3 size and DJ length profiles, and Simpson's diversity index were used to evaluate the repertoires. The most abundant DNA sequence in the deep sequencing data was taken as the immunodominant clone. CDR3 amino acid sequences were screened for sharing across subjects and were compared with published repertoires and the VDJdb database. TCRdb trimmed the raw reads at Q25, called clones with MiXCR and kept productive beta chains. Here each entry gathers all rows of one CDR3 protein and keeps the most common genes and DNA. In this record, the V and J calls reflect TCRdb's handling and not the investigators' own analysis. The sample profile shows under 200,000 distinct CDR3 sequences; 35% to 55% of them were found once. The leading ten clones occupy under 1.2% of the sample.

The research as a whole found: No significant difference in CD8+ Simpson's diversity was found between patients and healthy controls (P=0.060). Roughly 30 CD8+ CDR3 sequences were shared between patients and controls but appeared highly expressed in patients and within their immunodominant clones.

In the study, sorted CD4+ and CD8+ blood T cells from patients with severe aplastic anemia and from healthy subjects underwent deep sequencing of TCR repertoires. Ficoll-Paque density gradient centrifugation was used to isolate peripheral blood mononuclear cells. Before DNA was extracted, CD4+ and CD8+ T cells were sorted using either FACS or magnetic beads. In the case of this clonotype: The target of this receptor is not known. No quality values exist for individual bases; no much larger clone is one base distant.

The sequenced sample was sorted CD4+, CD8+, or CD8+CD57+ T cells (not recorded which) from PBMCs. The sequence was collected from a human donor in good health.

The DNA sequence is given as TGTGCCAGCAGTGCGGGCGCAAGCACAGATACGCAGTATTTT. Its coded protein is CASSAGASTDTQYF. This receptor chain uses TRBV2 and TRBJ2-3; the D gene lacks a confident call. CDR1 and CDR2 (SNHLY, FYNNEI) derive from the germline V gene. The CDR3 contains 14 residues, cysteine and phenylalanine counted. Only the CDR3 DNA stays, 42 bases, in frame from base 1. The junction carries 8 bases between V and J, which are trimmed by 4 bases and 0 bases respectively.